The rows below give T cell receptor beta chains drawn from one sample of a study of blood T cell repertoires in COVID-19. TCRdb's copy holds only in-frame clones and misses some; the assay was immunoSEQ multiplex PCR. The sample includes some 110,000 clones, 75% to 85% of them seen just once. Source material: peripheral blood. The receptors stem from a man aged 65-85 years with acute or convalescent COVID-19. Both conserved end residues are trimmed from each CDR3.

V: TRBV28; CDR3: ASRRQGNDEQY
V: TRBV7-3; CDR3: ASSLNTGVKAGELF
V: TRBV5-4; CDR3: ASSAGGTSGNEQF
V: TRBV5-1; CDR3: ASSAGQGYTEAF
V: TRBV5-1; CDR3: ASSLGGASGYT
V: TRBV6-5; CDR3: ASSHRDDTEAF
V: TRBV19; CDR3: ASSSARPGQGQLF
V: TRBV28; CDR3: ATHGHFGYT
V: TRBV21-1; CDR3: ASPRSGRDYEQY
V: TRBV2; CDR3: ASRETGAVNTEAF
V: TRBV9; CDR3: ASSVEGARGNTIY
V: TRBV5-1; CDR3: ASSFGVNEKLF
V: TRBV6-5; CDR3: ASSPQEIAKNIQY
V: TRBV28; CDR3: ASSLATTYEQY
V: TRBV3-1/TRBV3-2; CDR3: ASSKGTMNTEAF
V: TRBV28; CDR3: ASSPTRGSSSGGSSYNEQF
V: TRBV7-3; CDR3: ASSFRSGDTGELF